A selection of T cell receptor beta chains follows, all from one sample in a study of T cells in Graves' hyperthyroidism and ophthalmopathy. TCRdb itself ran the multiplex PCR reads through MiXCR, one entry per CDR3 protein. The table has roughly 400,000 distinct CDR3 sequences, 20% to 25% seen once. The sequenced sample consisted of blood. The receptors originated from a man aged 50 to 60 with Graves' hyperthyroidism. The CDR3 runs from the conserved cysteine through the conserved F or W. D genes are given only for firm matches. Part of the rows lack a size; the others show once, few, many or a class for expanded clones.

j_call clone_size d_call v_call cdr3_aa cdr3_nt
TRBJ2-5 many - TRBV7-3 CASSLSGVGETQYF TGTGCCAGCAGCTTATCGGGGGTCGGGGAGACCCAGTACTTC
TRBJ1-1 many - TRBV30 CAWSVMAISEAFF TGTGCCTGGAGTGTAATGGCAATATCTGAAGCTTTCTTT
TRBJ2-5 - - TRBV29-1 CSVEVGGGETQYF TGCAGCGTTGAAGTGGGGGGCGGAGAGACCCAGTACTTC
TRBJ2-7 once - TRBV19 CASSRDLSPYEQYF TGTGCCAGTAGTAGGGACTTGAGCCCCTACGAGCAGTACTTC
TRBJ1-6 - - TRBV28 CASSFARSPLHF TGTGCCAGCAGTTTCGCCCGGTCACCCCTCCACTTT
TRBJ2-2 - - TRBV30 CAWSHGLGWNTGELFF TGTGCCTGGAGCCACGGGCTAGGGTGGAACACCGGGGAGCTGTTTTTT
TRBJ2-7 many TRBD1 TRBV11-2 CASSLYRGTGADEQYF TGTGCCAGCAGCTTATATCGAGGGACAGGGGCTGACGAGCAGTACTTC
TRBJ2-5 - - TRBV29-1 CSVGKGIETQYF TGCAGCGTTGGGAAAGGGATCGAGACCCAGTACTTC
TRBJ1-1 few TRBD1 TRBV18 CASSSSGQGNTEAFF TGTGCCAGCTCATCCTCGGGACAGGGAAACACTGAAGCTTTCTTT
TRBJ2-5 - - TRBV12-3/TRBV12-4 CASSLAWAETQYF TGTGCCAGCAGTTTAGCTTGGGCGGAGACCCAGTACTTC
TRBJ2-2 few - TRBV24-1 CATWAPNTGELFF TGTGCCACATGGGCCCCGAACACCGGGGAGCTGTTTTTT
TRBJ1-1 few - TRBV20-1 CSASRNREAFF TGCAGTGCTAGTAGAAACAGGGAAGCTTTCTTT
TRBJ1-2 - TRBD1 TRBV5-1 CASTPGGGDYGYTF TGCGCCAGCACCCCAGGGGGAGGCGACTATGGCTACACCTTC
TRBJ2-7 - - TRBV12-3/TRBV12-4 CASSSGVAENYEQYF TGTGCCAGCAGTTCAGGGGTAGCGGAGAATTACGAGCAGTACTTC
TRBJ2-7 - - TRBV3-1 CASSVGHLYEQYF TGTGCCAGCTCAGTGGGACACTTATACGAGCAGTACTTC
TRBJ1-2 few - TRBV19 CASSTPGRVYGYTF TGTGCCAGTAGTACCCCGGGCAGGGTCTATGGCTACACCTTC
TRBJ2-1 - TRBD2 TRBV14 CASSQEGTSGSSYNEQFF TGTGCCAGCAGCCAAGAGGGGACTAGCGGTAGCTCCTACAATGAGCAGTTCTTC
TRBJ2-1 many - TRBV3-1 CASSQGWGSAYNEQFF TGTGCCAGCAGCCAAGGATGGGGATCGGCCTACAATGAGCAGTTCTTC
TRBJ2-1 - TRBD1 TRBV7-3 CASSLGTGPLNEQFF TGTGCCAGCAGCCTGGGGACAGGACCATTAAATGAGCAGTTCTTC
TRBJ2-7 - TRBD2 TRBV29-1 CSGRTSGEYEQYF TGCAGCGGCCGGACTAGCGGAGAGTACGAGCAGTACTTC
TRBJ2-3 many - TRBV5-1 CASSRDPKPDTQYF TGCGCCAGCAGCAGGGACCCAAAGCCGGATACGCAGTATTTT
TRBJ2-3 - - TRBV6-1 CASRGGSGARYTDTQYF TGTGCCAGCAGAGGGGGGTCGGGGGCTAGATACACAGATACGCAGTATTTT
TRBJ1-1 - - TRBV11-2 CASSLVEGPTEAFF TGTGCCAGCAGCTTAGTCGAGGGGCCCACTGAAGCTTTCTTT
TRBJ2-1 - - TRBV11-2 CASSLVVGRYNEQFF TGTGCCAGCAGCTTAGTAGTAGGCAGGTACAATGAGCAGTTCTTC
TRBJ2-1 - TRBD2 TRBV7-9 CASSLGREWNEQFF TGTGCCAGCAGCTTAGGGCGGGAGTGGAATGAGCAGTTCTTC
TRBJ1-1 many - TRBV12-3/TRBV12-4 CASSLMGTEAFF TGTGCCAGCAGTTTAATGGGGACTGAAGCTTTCTTT
TRBJ2-7 - - TRBV19 CAGQREQYF TGTGCCGGACAGCGGGAGCAGTACTTC
TRBJ2-5 once - TRBV6-2/TRBV6-3 CASSYDGSTQETQYF TGTGCCAGCAGTTACGACGGGAGCACTCAAGAGACCCAGTACTTC
TRBJ2-3 - TRBD2 TRBV7-9 CASSLGTRLAGVSTDTQYF TGTGCCAGCAGCTTAGGGACACGACTAGCGGGGGTTAGCACAGATACGCAGTATTTT
TRBJ2-1 - - TRBV29-1 CSVERQGRNEQFF TGCAGCGTTGAACGGCAGGGGCGGAATGAGCAGTTCTTC
TRBJ2-5 many TRBD1 TRBV7-8 CASSLDRVETQYF TGTGCCAGCAGCTTGGACAGGGTAGAGACCCAGTACTTC
TRBJ2-1 - TRBD2 TRBV28 CASNPGLAGGSSYNEQFF TGTGCCAGCAACCCTGGACTAGCGGGAGGGAGCTCCTACAATGAGCAGTTCTTC
TRBJ2-6 - - TRBV19 CASSEGDSGANVLTF TGTGCCAGTAGTGAAGGGGACTCTGGGGCCAACGTCCTGACTTTC
TRBJ2-2 - TRBD2 TRBV12-5 CASGLISGSTTGELFF TGTGCTAGTGGTTTGATTAGCGGGAGTACGACCGGGGAGCTGTTTTTT
TRBJ2-1 - - TRBV3-1 CASSPRDLPYNEQFF TGTGCCAGCAGCCCCCGGGACTTACCCTACAATGAGCAGTTCTTC
TRBJ1-1 few - TRBV5-1 CASSPGGGNTEAFF TGCGCCAGCAGCCCGGGGGGGGGGAACACTGAAGCTTTCTTT
TRBJ1-2 few - TRBV2 CASSDAGLYGYTF TGTGCCAGCAGTGACGCGGGCCTCTATGGCTACACCTTC
TRBJ1-2 - - TRBV3-1 CASSQRTGEAYGYTF TGTGCCAGCAGCCAAAGGACCGGGGAAGCCTATGGCTACACCTTC
TRBJ1-6 few - TRBV27 CASSYLGRDSPLHF TGTGCCAGCAGTTACCTGGGTCGGGATTCACCCCTCCACTTT
TRBJ2-1 - - TRBV11-3 CASSLGEVSREQFF TGTGCCAGCAGCTTAGGGGAGGTCTCTCGGGAGCAGTTCTTC
TRBJ2-7 few TRBD2 TRBV5-1 CASSLSTSGRDYEQYF TGCGCCAGCAGCTTATCTACTAGCGGGAGAGACTACGAGCAGTACTTC
TRBJ2-3 few - TRBV12-3/TRBV12-4 CASSLGRRERRTDTQYF TGTGCCAGCAGTTTAGGTCGAAGGGAGAGACGCACAGATACGCAGTATTTT
TRBJ1-1 - - TRBV10-3 CAISEGRGGAEAFF TGTGCCATCAGTGAAGGCAGAGGCGGGGCTGAAGCTTTCTTT
TRBJ2-3 few TRBD2 TRBV20-1 CSVSGSTDTQYF TGCAGTGTTAGCGGGAGCACAGATACGCAGTATTTT
TRBJ2-4 - - TRBV28 CATEDPLAKNIQYF TGTGCCACAGAGGATCCACTAGCCAAAAACATTCAGTACTTC
TRBJ2-7 many TRBD1 TRBV4-2 CASSQVVASQGAEQYF TGTGCCAGCAGCCAAGTGGTAGCGTCCCAGGGGGCCGAGCAGTACTTC
TRBJ1-1 many - TRBV5-1 CASSLGDTEAFF TGTGCCAGCAGTTTAGGGGACACTGAAGCTTTCTTT
TRBJ2-1 many TRBD2 TRBV7-2 CASSLGASGLYNEQFF TGTGCCAGCAGCTTAGGGGCTAGCGGTCTCTACAATGAGCAGTTCTTC
TRBJ2-3 few - TRBV6-5 CASSYPGLDTQYF TGTGCCAGCAGTTACCCAGGGCTAGATACGCAGTATTTT
TRBJ1-5 few - TRBV6-2/TRBV6-3 CASRPGRLMEPQHF TGTGCCAGCAGACCGGGACGGCTTATGGAGCCCCAGCATTTT
TRBJ1-1 - - TRBV29-1 CSVIQMNTEAFF TGCAGCGTTATACAGATGAACACTGAAGCTTTCTTT
TRBJ2-7 many - TRBV5-1 CASSLGRLGDASPEQYF TGCGCCAGCAGCTTAGGTCGTCTCGGGGACGCTAGCCCCGAGCAGTACTTC
TRBJ1-1 - - TRBV20-1 CSARMKNDLNTEAFF TGCAGTGCTAGGATGAAGAATGACTTGAACACTGAAGCTTTCTTT